The 7 T cell receptor beta chains given below trace back to one sample, sequenced in a study of blood T cell repertoires in COVID-19 (TCRdb year 2020). Library generation was performed with the immunoSEQ multiplex PCR assay. Drawn from immuneACCESS, this table holds only the in-frame rearrangements with V and J called that TCRdb kept. Clones are partly lost; checked studies trace under half to an unresolved V gene and leave the rest unexplained. This sample is represented by just over 150,000 clones; about 92% of them were singletons. Of the sample, more than 4.5% falls within the top ten clones. The sequenced material came from peripheral blood. Every receptor here comes from a man aged 30 to 45 with COVID-19, enrolled during active disease.

The chain joins TRBV11-2 to TRBJ1-2; 7 bases are a match to TRBD1. With 0 bases clipped from V and 4 bases from J, the junction kept 5 bases outside the gene matches. CDR1 is SGHAT, CDR2 FQNNGV, per germline. The CDR3 loop spans 15 amino acids. CDR3 sequence reads: CASSLEDRLPYGYTF. CDR3 nucleotide sequence: TGTGCCAGCAGCTTAGAGGACAGGTTGCCCTATGGCTACACCTTC.

The V and J genes are TRBV6-2 or TRBV6-3 and TRBJ1-1; D is ambiguous. The CDR3 totals 14 residues. Germline assignment: CDR1 MNHEY and CDR2 SVGEGT. V shed 2 bases and J shed 3 bases, with 10 bases lying between them. The CDR3 region has the DNA TGTGCCAGCAGTTACGCAAGTCGGGACACTGAAGCTTTCTTT. Residues: CASSYASRDTEAFF.

This clone was counted a single time. The CDR3 loop reads CASSLEDRGDTEAFF. CDR3 DNA: TGCGCCAGCAGCTTGGAGGACAGGGGTGATACTGAAGCTTTCTTT. This chain links TRBV5-1 with TRBJ1-1; 9 bases align to TRBD1. Germline V gene data show CDR1 as SGHRS and CDR2 as YFSETQ. The CDR3 length is 15 residues. After removal of 0 bases from V and 5 bases from J, the junction contained 5 bases not matched to a gene. Together with reference TRBV5-1 and TRBJ1-1, the CDR3 gives the full variable domain: KAGVTQTPRYLIKTRGQQVTLSCSPISGHRSVSWYQQTPGQGLQFLFEYFSETQRNKGNFPGRFSGRQFSNSRSEMNVSTLELGDSALYLCASSLEDRGDTEAFFGQGTRLTVV.

The V and J genes are TRBV9 and TRBJ1-3; TRBD1 agrees at 7 bases. After removal of 0 bases from V and 0 bases from J, the junction contained 9 bases not matched to a gene. In germline, CDR1 is SGDLS, CDR2 YYNGEE. This CDR3 spans 18 amino acids. The CDR3 reads CASSVGGGQASSGNTIYF. In DNA form, the CDR3 reads TGTGCCAGCAGCGTAGGGGGAGGACAGGCGAGCTCTGGAAACACCATATATTTT. The complete variable domain, with remaining parts taken from reference TRBV9 and TRBJ1-3, reads DSGVTQTPKHLITATGQRVTLRCSPRSGDLSVYWYQQSLDQGLQFLIQYYNGEERAKGNILERFSAQQFPDLHSELNLSSLELGDSALYFCASSVGGGQASSGNTIYFGEGSWLTVV.

The chain joins TRBV27 to TRBJ2-7; tentative D call: TRBD1 (6 bases). Looked up from germline, CDR1 is MNHEY and CDR2 is SMNVEV (reference sequence). Trimming pared 2 bases from V and 7 bases from J, leaving 15 bases between. This CDR3 comprises 14 residues. DNA of the CDR3: TGTGCCAGCAGTTTACTGGACAGCCAGGAAGAGCAGTACTTC. It encodes CASSLLDSQEEQYF.

CDR3: CASTLQGARNYGYTF. The CDR3 DNA sequence: TGTGCCAGCACCCTGCAGGGGGCGAGGAACTATGGCTACACCTTC. V gene TRBV2 combines with J gene TRBJ1-2; 8 positions match TRBD1. V was pared by 7 bases and J by 2 bases, with 9 bases of the junction left unmatched. This CDR3 is 15 amino acids long. Germline assignment: CDR1 SNHLY and CDR2 FYNNEI. The whole variable domain, filled in from reference TRBV2 and TRBJ1-2, reads EPEVTQTPSHQVTQMGQEVILRCVPISNHLYFYWYRQILGQKVEFLVSFYNNEISEKSEIFDDQFSVERPDGSNFTLKIRSTKLEDSAMYFCASTLQGARNYGYTFGSGTRLTVV.

The chain employs TRBV24-1 and TRBJ2-1; TRBD1 matches at 12 bases. This CDR3 has 15 amino acids. The germline V gene has CDR1 KGHDR and CDR2 SFDVKD. Trimming cost V 2 bases and J 7 bases; bases outside gene matches: 2. The CDR3 bases are TGTGCCACCAGTGATTGGGACAGGGGGCTTAATGAGCAGTTCTTC. As protein: CATSDWDRGLNEQFF.